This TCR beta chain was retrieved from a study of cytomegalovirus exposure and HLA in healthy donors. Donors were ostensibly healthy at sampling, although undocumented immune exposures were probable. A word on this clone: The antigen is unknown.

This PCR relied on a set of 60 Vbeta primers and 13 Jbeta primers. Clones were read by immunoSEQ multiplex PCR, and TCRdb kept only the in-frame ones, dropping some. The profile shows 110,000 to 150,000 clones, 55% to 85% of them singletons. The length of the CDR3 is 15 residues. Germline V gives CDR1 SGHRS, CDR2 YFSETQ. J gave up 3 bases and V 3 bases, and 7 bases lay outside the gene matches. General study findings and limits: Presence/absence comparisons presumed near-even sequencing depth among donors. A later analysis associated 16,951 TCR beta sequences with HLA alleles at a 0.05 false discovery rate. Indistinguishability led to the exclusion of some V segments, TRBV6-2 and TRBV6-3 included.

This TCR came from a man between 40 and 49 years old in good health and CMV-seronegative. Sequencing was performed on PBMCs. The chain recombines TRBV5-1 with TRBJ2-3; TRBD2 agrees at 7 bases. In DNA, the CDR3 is TGCGCCAGCAGCTCAAGACTAGCTGGTACAGATACGCAGTATTTT. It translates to CASSSRLAGTDTQYF. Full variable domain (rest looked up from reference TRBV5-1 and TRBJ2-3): KAGVTQTPRYLIKTRGQQVTLSCSPISGHRSVSWYQQTPGQGLQFLFEYFSETQRNKGNFPGRFSGRQFSNSRSEMNVSTLELGDSALYLCASSSRLAGTDTQYFGPGTRLTVL.